This TCR beta chain was captured in a study of blood T cell repertoires in COVID-19. Study background: Acute and convalescent COVID-19 samples came from the United States, Italy and Spain. Sources were T cells, B-cell-depleted T cells, or PBMCs; the material itself was cDNA or gDNA.

A few counts support this clone. V trimming: 3 bases; J trimming: 5 bases; junction bases outside the gene matches: 7. This CDR3 has 15 residues. CDR1 is MGHRA, CDR2 YSYEKL, per germline. Sequencing used immunoSEQ multiplex PCR; TCRdb keeps in-frame clones, though not all of them. The data show about 71,000 clones, roughly 89% seen once. The sequence was obtained from a man aged 50-59 years with active COVID-19. The chain carries TRBV4-1 and TRBJ1-2; 9 bases agree with TRBD1. Sequenced: peripheral blood. This CDR3 reads CASSHGTGSGYGYTF. In DNA, the CDR3 is TGCGCCAGCAGCCACGGGACAGGGTCAGGGTATGGCTACACCTTC.